This T cell receptor beta chain was recovered during a study of shared clonotypes between healthy human individuals. Only in-frame clones appear in the TCRdb table, and some are missing; sequencing was by immunoSEQ multiplex PCR. The sample lists around 1.1 million clones, 60% to 80% occurring once. Germline-derived CDR1 and CDR2 are GTSNPN and SVGIG (reference sequence). CDR3 length: 17 amino acids. With 2 bases clipped from V and 6 bases from J, the junction kept 13 bases outside the gene matches. Study-wide results and limits: Some clonotypes were shared by all four sorted-subset donors, while others were not shared. The non-shared ones had lower generation probabilities than the shared ones. Among donors, clonotype sharing was expected to be affected by sequencing depth. The study's rarefaction showed incomplete sorted-subset sequencing despite large depth.

As to this clone: Its specificity is not known.

The sample comprised memory CD4+ T cells from PBMCs. Described subset: CD45RA-negative fraction. J is TRBJ1-5 and V is TRBV30; 10 bases line up with TRBD1. This receptor was taken from a young man in good health. Some clones in this sample may be carry-over from other donors' samples. The CDR3 DNA is TGTGCCTGGAGTCGGGACAGGGGACCAGGGGGCAGTCAGCCCCAGCATTTT. It encodes CAWSRDRGPGGSQPQHF.